Here is one T cell receptor (beta chain) with its context. The record originates from a study of blood T cell repertoires in COVID-19. Study background: Samples of COVID-19 (acute and convalescent) were obtained from the United States, Italy and Spain. T cells, B-cell-depleted T cells, or PBMCs supplied cDNA or gDNA.

The study recruited people aged about 18 to 95 years across about two dozen US areas. Recovery meant two consecutive negative NP/OP PCR tests, professional clearance, or resolved symptoms. Only in-frame clones appear in the TCRdb table, and some are missing; sequencing was by immunoSEQ multiplex PCR. The sample contains around 46,000 clones, 86% of which appear only once. The CDR3 contains 18 residues. Trimming at V came to 3 bases and at J to 1 base, leaving 10 bases not matched to a gene. Germline V gene lookup returns CDR1 MNHNS and CDR2 SASEGT. This receptor was identified in a woman in her 50s who had recovered from COVID-19. The rearrangement uses TRBV6-1 and TRBJ2-2; 8 nucleotides match TRBD1. The source material was PBMCs or T cells enriched from blood (not recorded which). CDR3 amino acids: CASSDRFSGTGNTGELFF. CDR3 DNA: TGTGCCAGCAGTGACCGGTTCTCCGGGACAGGGAACACCGGGGAGCTGTTTTTT.